One and the same sample provided the 22 T cell receptor beta chains below, sequenced in a study of T-cell memory formation after mild COVID-19. Via MiXCR, TCRdb re-called the 5' RACE reads, giving one row per CDR3 protein. The sample records more than 120,000 distinct CDR3 sequences, about 19% being singletons. The specimen sequenced was PBMCs or a T cell subset sorted from them (not recorded which). These receptors were collected from an adult woman who had mild COVID-19 (a few samples of this study predate the infection). Cell type and time point are not known.

The chain uses TRBV7-3 and TRBJ2-2, with D perhaps matching TRBD1 or TRBD2 (6 bases each). CDR3 size: 15 residues. Germline values: CDR1 SGHTA, CDR2 FQGTGA. V was trimmed by 0 bases and J by 5 bases, leaving 10 bases between them. The CDR3, as DNA: TGTGCCAGCAGCTTAACCGGGGGCGGGACCGGGGAGCTGTTTTTT. Protein: CASSLTGGGTGELFF.

The V and J genes are TRBV12-3 or TRBV12-4 and TRBJ2-7; 7 bases line up with TRBD2. V gave up 2 bases and J gave up 1 base; unmatched junction bases: 5. The length of the CDR3 is 15 residues. The CDR3 loop is CASSLSGTLSYEQYF. The CDR3 DNA is TGTGCCAGCAGTTTAAGCGGGACCCTTTCCTACGAGCAGTACTTC.

The J gene is TRBJ2-7, the V gene TRBV27, with D uncertain. Germline V CDR1 and CDR2: MNHEY, SMNVEV (reference sequence). The CDR3 consists of 13 residues. Trimming removed 2 bases at V and 2 bases at J, with 7 bases between. CDR3 in DNA: TGTGCCAGCAGTTTACGACTTGCCTACGAGCAGTACTTC. Protein: CASSLRLAYEQYF.

The chain links TRBV14 to TRBJ2-1; 10 bases map to TRBD2. The V gene end was trimmed by 7 bases and the J gene end by 6 bases; junction bases not matched to a gene: 9. This CDR3 contains 15 residues. Germline loops: CDR1 SGHDN, CDR2 FVKESK. CDR3 in DNA: TGTGCCAGCAACCCACTAGCGGGAAATACCAATGAGCAGTTCTTC. Translation: CASNPLAGNTNEQFF.

The table lists this clonotype with a few counts. V usage is TRBV20-1 and J usage is TRBJ1-6, with D possibly being TRBD1 (6 bases). The CDR3 loop spans 17 amino acids. The germline gives CDR1 DFQATT, CDR2 SNEGSKA (reference sequence). The V gene lost 1 base and the J gene lost 0 bases, with 13 bases spanning the gap. In DNA, the CDR3 is TGCAGTGCTAGAGGGGGAGGGGGGGTCTCCTATAATTCACCCCTCCACTTT. Its translation is CSARGGGGVSYNSPLHF.

The rearrangement uses TRBV5-6 and TRBJ2-5; D remains unclear. V gave up 3 bases and J gave up 2 bases, with 20 bases separating them. The CDR3 contains 17 residues. CDR1 and CDR2 from the germline V gene are SGHDT and YYEEEE. The CDR3 sequence is CASSWIEQLKSQETQYF. In nucleotides, the CDR3 is TGTGCCAGCAGCTGGATCGAACAGCTAAAATCGCAAGAGACCCAGTACTTC.

The sample holds one count of this clonotype. The V call is TRBV3-1, the J call TRBJ2-2, with TRBD2 identical over 9 bases. The germline gives CDR1 LGHDT, CDR2 YNNKEL (reference sequence). This CDR3 comprises 19 residues. After removal of 3 bases from V and 0 bases from J, the junction contained 11 bases not matched to a gene. CDR3 in amino acids: CASSHPFGTSFTNTGELFF. The CDR3 DNA reads TGTGCCAGCAGCCACCCTTTTGGGACTAGCTTTACGAACACCGGGGAGCTGTTTTTT.

This clonotype was detected only a few times. V and J are TRBV10-3 and TRBJ1-1, with TRBD1 matching over 8 bases. The CDR3 extends over 14 amino acids. Trimming cost V 8 bases and J 3 bases; bases outside gene matches: 8. CDR1 and CDR2 from the germline V gene are ENHRY and SYGVKD. The CDR3 region has the DNA TGTGCCATCGGGGCAGGGGGCTGGGACACTGAAGCTTTCTTT. Encoded protein: CAIGAGGWDTEAFF.

The V call is TRBV20-1, the J call TRBJ2-5; D not resolved. Germline lookup yields CDR1 DFQATT and CDR2 SNEGSKA (reference sequence). The CDR3 runs 13 residues. Trimming stripped 1 base from V and 2 bases from J, with 8 bases between. In nucleotides, the CDR3 is TGCAGTGCTAGAGTGGTGGGTCAAGAGACCCAGTACTTC. It is translated as CSARVVGQETQYF.

J is TRBJ2-3 and V is TRBV7-2; 9 bases fit TRBD1. Germline trimming cut 4 bases from V and 1 base from J; bases unmatched to any gene: 6. The germline V gene encodes CDR1 SGHTA and CDR2 FQGNSA. The CDR3 totals 16 residues. This CDR3 reads CASSYRTGGGTDTQYF. CDR3 nucleotides: TGTGCCAGCAGCTACAGAACAGGGGGCGGCACAGATACGCAGTATTTT.

This clonotype came up a few times. This chain links TRBV5-1 with TRBJ2-1, with 8 bases identical to TRBD2. The germline gives CDR1 SGHRS, CDR2 YFSETQ. V lost 3 bases to trimming and J lost 10 bases; unmatched junction nucleotides: 9. The CDR3 extends over 14 amino acids. The CDR3 nucleotides read TGCGCCAGCAGCTCCGAACCCGGACTAGCCGAGCAGTTCTTC. Translated: CASSSEPGLAEQFF.

This clonotype was seen a few times. This chain links TRBV12-3 or TRBV12-4 with TRBJ2-7; D ambiguous. V lost 7 bases and J lost 1, with 14 bases in between. The CDR3 runs to 14 residues. In nucleotides, the CDR3 is TGTGCCAGCATGGTCCAGGCCCTTTCCTACGAGCAGTACTTC. As protein: CASMVQALSYEQYF.

The V and J genes are TRBV7-9 and TRBJ2-7; D is possibly TRBD2 (7 bases). The CDR3 is 14 residues long. Germline lookup yields CDR1 SEHNR and CDR2 FQNEAQ (reference sequence). V was shortened by 4 bases and J by 0 bases, with 10 bases between the two germline ends. CDR3 region: CASSSGGHSYEQYF. The CDR3 DNA is TGTGCCAGCAGCTCCGGGGGGCACTCCTACGAGCAGTACTTC. The variable domain in full, completed from reference TRBV7-9 and TRBJ2-7, reads DTGVSQNPRHKITKRGQNVTFRCDPISEHNRLYWYRQTLGQGPEFLTYFQNEAQLEKSRLLSDRFSAERPKGSFSTLEIQRTEQGDSAMYLCASSSGGHSYEQYFGPGTRLTVT.

The chain couples TRBV5-1 to TRBJ1-1; D might be TRBD1 (5 bases). The CDR3 has 14 amino acids. Looked up from germline, CDR1 is SGHRS and CDR2 is YFSETQ. V was clipped by 3 bases and J by 10 bases, with 19 bases between them. Here the CDR3 reads CASSSGTPRSGAFF. In DNA form, the CDR3 reads TGCGCCAGCAGCTCCGGGACCCCCCGGTCGGGAGCTTTCTTT.

This clonotype was seen more than once but under ten times. V usage is TRBV7-9 and J usage is TRBJ2-5; 8 nucleotides align to TRBD2. The CDR3 runs 14 residues. V lost 4 bases and J lost 4; bases outside the gene matches: 5. Germline V CDR1 and CDR2: SEHNR, FQNEAQ (reference sequence). The CDR3 nucleotides are TGTGCCAGCAGCTCCCTAGCGGGCTCAGAGACCCAGTACTTC. It codes for CASSSLAGSETQYF.

V usage is TRBV7-3 and J usage is TRBJ2-5, with 7 bases that match TRBD1. The length of the CDR3 is 15 residues. CDR1 and CDR2 (germline): SGHTA, FQGTGA. J was trimmed by 1 base and V by 4 bases; bases with no gene match: 6. CDR3 amino acids: CASSSTTGPQETQYF. DNA for the CDR3: TGTGCCAGCAGCTCTACGACAGGGCCCCAAGAGACCCAGTACTTC.

This chain connects TRBV12-3 or TRBV12-4 to TRBJ2-3, with 7 nucleotides matching TRBD1. CDR3 length: 12 residues. CDR3 in amino acids: CASEQGTDTQYF. CDR3 nucleotide sequence: TGTGCTTCGGAACAGGGGACAGATACGCAGTATTTT.

In this sample, this clonotype turned up a few times. This chain connects TRBV12-3 or TRBV12-4 to TRBJ1-1; no definite D call. V lost 3 bases to trimming and J lost 7 bases, with 6 bases between them. The CDR3 has 11 amino acids. The CDR3, as DNA: TGTGCCAGCAGTTTTGGCGGTGAAGCTTTCTTT. Encoded protein: CASSFGGEAFF.

The V gene is TRBV11-2, the J gene TRBJ1-1; TRBD1 is a possible D gene (5 bases). Trimming left V 5 bases short and J 0 bases short, with 10 bases between. CDR3 length: 14 residues. Germline-derived CDR1 and CDR2 are SGHAT and FQNNGV. CDR3 region: CASSQTVMNTEAFF. The CDR3 bases are TGTGCCAGCAGCCAGACAGTTATGAACACTGAAGCTTTCTTT.

The gene calls are TRBV6-4 and TRBJ1-4; D remains ambiguous. The V gene's germline CDR1 is MRHNA and CDR2 SNTAGT. There are 13 residues in the CDR3. V gave up 0 bases and J gave up 10 bases, with 9 bases separating them. The CDR3 spells CASSDSPGRKLFF. The CDR3 DNA sequence: TGTGCCAGCAGTGACTCTCCCGGGAGAAAACTGTTTTTT.

This clonotype was detected only a few times. V is TRBV5-1 and J is TRBJ2-2, with 7 bases aligning to TRBD1. Germline trimming cut 4 bases from V and 5 bases from J; bases unmatched to any gene: 8. The germline gives CDR1 SGHRS, CDR2 YFSETQ. The CDR3 is 15 residues long. DNA for the CDR3: TGCGCCAGCAGCCCGACACCCAGGGGGACCGGGGAGCTGTTTTTT. This codes for CASSPTPRGTGELFF.

The rearrangement links TRBV4-1 to TRBJ2-3, with a tentative D call TRBD2 (5 bases). Between the trimmed V and J ends, which lost 5 bases and 3 bases, there was a span of 24 bases. Germline V gene sequence: CDR1 MGHRA, CDR2 YSYEKL. This CDR3 is 18 amino acids long. DNA for the CDR3: TGCGCCAGCAGCAAAGGGAGAAATAGGGTAGGCGGAACAGATACGCAGTATTTT. Translated: CASSKGRNRVGGTDTQYF.